The 24 T cell receptor beta chains listed next were all sequenced from one sample in a study of cytomegalovirus exposure and HLA in healthy donors. This PCR relied on a set of 60 Vbeta primers and 13 Jbeta primers. Sequencing was performed with immunoSEQ multiplex PCR; in TCRdb, only in-frame clones are kept and a portion is missing. Among 150,000 to 200,000 clones listed, 77% were seen once. The source material was PBMCs. These receptor sequences come from a woman in her sixties or seventies in good health and CMV-seropositive.

This clone came up a few times. The chain has TRBV7-9 and TRBJ2-2; 8 bases line up with TRBD2. Germline loops: CDR1 SEHNR, CDR2 FQNEAQ (reference sequence). The CDR3 covers 14 residues. J was trimmed by 6 bases and V by 2 bases; bases with no gene match: 2. CDR3: CASSLRREAGELFF. In nucleotides, the CDR3 is TGTGCCAGCAGCTTAAGGCGGGAGGCCGGGGAGCTGTTTTTT.

The rearrangement joins TRBV6-6 to TRBJ1-3; D gene unclear. Germline V lookup: CDR1 MNHNY, CDR2 SVGAGI (reference sequence). This CDR3 has 13 amino acids. The ends were cut back, 7 bases at V and 0 bases at J, with 7 bases in the middle. The CDR3 here is CASTTSSGNTIYF. CDR3 in DNA: TGTGCCAGCACCACGAGCTCTGGAAACACCATATATTTT.

The genes are TRBV27 and TRBJ1-4; 8 nucleotides line up with TRBD1. V shed 3 bases and J 0 bases; nucleotides not matched to a gene: 12. The CDR3 totals 19 residues. Germline V gene lookup returns CDR1 MNHEY and CDR2 SMNVEV (reference sequence). Here the CDR3 reads CASSFLWTGNIATNEKLFF. In nucleotides, the CDR3 is TGTGCCAGCAGTTTCTTATGGACAGGGAATATTGCAACTAATGAAAAACTGTTTTTT.

The table lists this clone with a few counts. This chain connects TRBV9 to TRBJ2-5, with 9 bases aligning to TRBD2. This CDR3 region has 14 residues. J was trimmed by 5 bases and V by 2 bases; bases with no gene match: 4. CDR1 is SGDLS and CDR2 is YYNGEE in the germline V gene. CDR3: CASSVRGGWETQYF. The CDR3 region has the DNA TGTGCCAGCAGCGTGCGGGGGGGATGGGAGACCCAGTACTTC.

This chain joins TRBV9 and TRBJ2-1, with D possibly TRBD2 on 5 matching bases. The CDR3 extends over 16 amino acids. V lost 0 bases and J 6 bases, leaving 16 bases between the germline ends. CDR1 and CDR2 from the germline V gene are SGDLS and YYNGEE. DNA of the CDR3: TGTGCCAGCAGCGTAGAGCTAGCCCTATTTGGCAATGAGCAGTTCTTC. Translated: CASSVELALFGNEQFF.

The genes are TRBV28 and TRBJ1-1; D is unresolved. The length of the CDR3 is 14 residues. Per the germline V gene, CDR1 is MDHEN and CDR2 is SYDVKM. V shed 0 bases and J shed 5 bases, with 10 bases lying between them. The DNA for the CDR3 is TGTGCCAGCAGTTTATGGGGTGGGAGGACTGAAGCTTTCTTT. Protein product: CASSLWGGRTEAFF.

The chain carries TRBV28 and TRBJ2-3; D gene unclear. The CDR3 covers 12 residues. V was pared by 3 bases and J by 3 bases, with 4 bases between. The germline CDR1 and CDR2 sequences are MDHEN and SYDVKM. CDR3 loop: CASSFSTDTQYF. In nucleotides, the CDR3 is TGTGCCAGCAGTTTTAGTACAGATACGCAGTATTTT.

This clone was detected only a few times. CDR3 residues: CASSPVANGTDNYGYTF. DNA for the CDR3: TGTGCCAGCAGCCCCGTAGCTAACGGGACAGACAACTATGGCTACACCTTC. This sequence joins TRBV11-2 and TRBJ1-2; TRBD1 agrees at 7 bases. The V and J ends lost 5 bases and 2 bases, in that order; junction bases with no gene match: 14. This CDR3 has 17 amino acids. CDR1 is SGHAT, CDR2 FQNNGV, per germline.

The rearrangement links TRBV5-4 to TRBJ2-3, with 13 bases identical to TRBD2. The junction had 5 bases not matched to a gene; V was cut back by 2 bases and J by 5 bases. Per the germline V gene, CDR1 is SGHNT and CDR2 is YYREEE (reference sequence). The CDR3 has 16 amino acids. The CDR3 sequence is CASSLELAGGKDTQYF. The CDR3 coding sequence is TGTGCCAGCAGCTTAGAACTAGCGGGGGGGAAAGATACGCAGTATTTT.

The V and J genes are TRBV5-1 and TRBJ2-2; tentative D call: TRBD2 (5 bases). Germline lookup yields CDR1 SGHRS and CDR2 YFSETQ. Between the trimmed V and J ends, which lost 2 bases and 7 bases, there was a span of 6 bases. This CDR3 has 12 residues. CDR3 sequence: CASSFRGGELFF. The CDR3 bases are TGCGCCAGCAGCTTTCGGGGCGGGGAGCTGTTTTTT.

The chain has TRBV19 and TRBJ1-5, with no clear D. The germline V gene has CDR1 LNHDA and CDR2 SQIVND (reference sequence). Between the trimmed V and J ends, which lost 7 bases and 1 base, there was a span of 14 bases. The CDR3 consists of 15 residues. The CDR3 spells CASNVVRGSNQPQHF. In nucleotides, the CDR3 is TGTGCCAGTAACGTAGTCCGGGGAAGCAATCAGCCCCAGCATTTT.

The rearrangement joins TRBV4-2 to TRBJ2-1; tentatively, D is TRBD1 (5 bases). V shed 1 base and J shed 10 bases, with 5 bases lying between them. CDR1 and CDR2 (germline): LGHNA, YNFKEQ. The length of the CDR3 is 11 residues. The CDR3 bases are TGTGCCAGCAGCCAAGGGGGCGAGCAGTTCTTC. This gives the protein CASSQGGEQFF.

The rearrangement uses TRBV5-1 and TRBJ1-6; TRBD1 matches 7 bases. There are 15 residues in the CDR3. Germline V gene lookup returns CDR1 SGHRS and CDR2 YFSETQ. The CDR3: CPKLGAGTANSPLHF. Here the CDR3 DNA reads TGCCCTAAACTTGGAGCTGGGACAGCTAATTCACCCCTCCACTTT.

The J gene is TRBJ2-7, the V gene TRBV5-4; TRBD1 matches at 7 bases. Germline values: CDR1 SGHNT, CDR2 YYREEE (reference sequence). CDR3 length equals 14 residues. Trimming cost V 5 bases and J 0 bases; bases outside gene matches: 5. The CDR3 bases are TGTGCCAGCAGACCGGGACAGCTCTCCTACGAGCAGTACTTC. Amino acid sequence: CASRPGQLSYEQYF.

The J gene is TRBJ2-7, the V gene TRBV5-6; 8 positions agree with TRBD1. This CDR3 spans 13 amino acids. Per the germline V gene, CDR1 is SGHDT and CDR2 is YYEEEE. V lost 4 bases and J lost 6; bases outside the gene matches: 6. This CDR3 is CASSPDRGFEQYF. CDR3 DNA: TGTGCCAGCAGCCCAGACAGGGGTTTCGAGCAGTACTTC.

The chain has TRBV13 and TRBJ2-7, with TRBD1 matching over 7 bases. With 5 bases clipped from V and 4 bases from J, the junction kept 5 bases outside the gene matches. The CDR3 length is 13 residues. CDR1 and CDR2 (germline): PRHDT, FYEKMQ (reference sequence). The CDR3 DNA reads as TGTGCCAGCAGCCCACAGGGGTTATACGAGCAGTACTTC. Amino acids: CASSPQGLYEQYF. The complete variable domain, with remaining parts taken from reference TRBV13 and TRBJ2-7, reads AAGVIQSPRHLIKEKRETATLKCYPIPRHDTVYWYQQGPGQDPQFLISFYEKMQSDKGSIPDRFSAQQFSDYHSELNMSSLELGDSALYFCASSPQGLYEQYFGPGTRLTVT.

The chain links TRBV7-3 to TRBJ1-1; 9 bases map to TRBD1. The ends lost 2 bases at V and 4 bases at J; junction bases unmatched: 2. This CDR3 comprises 14 residues. Germline loops: CDR1 SGHTA, CDR2 FQGTGA. CDR3 DNA sequence: TGTGCCAGCAGCTTAGTACAGGGGGCCACTGAAGCTTTCTTT. This sequence encodes CASSLVQGATEAFF.

This chain joins TRBV5-1 and TRBJ1-1; the D is unclear. CDR1 is SGHRS, CDR2 YFSETQ, per germline. This CDR3 has 13 amino acids. Trimming left V 1 base short and J 1 base short, with 5 bases between. CDR3 nucleotide sequence: TGCGCCAGCAGCTTGCACGGGAACACTGAAGCTTTCTTT. Its translation: CASSLHGNTEAFF.

The chain couples TRBV7-2 to TRBJ2-3; a possible D gene is TRBD1 (5 bases). Trimming shortened V by 1 base and J by 2 bases, and 7 bases separated the two germline ends. CDR1 and CDR2 from the germline V gene are SGHTA and FQGNSA. The CDR3 sequence is 14 residues long. The CDR3 is CASSLGQITDTQYF. CDR3 DNA sequence: TGTGCCAGCAGCTTAGGACAGATCACAGATACGCAGTATTTT.

The V gene is TRBV11-1, the J gene TRBJ2-7; TRBD2 might be the D (6 bases). The CDR3 runs to 17 residues. CDR1 and CDR2 (germline): SGHAT, FQDESV (reference sequence). V was pared by 5 bases and J by 1 base, with 21 bases between. CDR3 amino acids: CASSTLRGRDSSYEQYF. Written as DNA, the CDR3 is TGTGCCAGCAGCACCCTGCGCGGGCGGGACTCATCCTACGAGCAGTACTTC.

J is TRBJ2-1 and V is TRBV4-3, with 7 nucleotides matching TRBD2. The CDR3 length is 16 residues. Germline assignment: CDR1 LGHNA and CDR2 YSLEER. The trim removed 3 bases at V and 1 base at J, leaving 6 bases unmatched. CDR3 sequence: CASSHDSGDSYNEQFF. The CDR3 DNA reads TGCGCCAGCAGCCACGACAGCGGGGATTCCTACAATGAGCAGTTCTTC.

This clone appeared a single time. V and J are TRBV9 and TRBJ2-1, with TRBD2 matching 10 bases. The CDR3 is made up of 15 amino acids. Losses at the gene ends were 2 bases for V and 6 bases for J; bases not matched to a gene: 5. Germline lookup yields CDR1 SGDLS and CDR2 YYNGEE. The CDR3 here is CASSVLVAGGNEQFF. CDR3 DNA: TGTGCCAGCAGCGTGTTAGTAGCGGGAGGCAATGAGCAGTTCTTC.

The chain carries TRBV19 and TRBJ1-2; D may be TRBD1 (5 bases). Deletions cut 2 bases from V and 7 bases from J, with 14 bases between. Germline values: CDR1 LNHDA, CDR2 SQIVND (reference sequence). This CDR3 has 14 amino acids. The CDR3 DNA sequence: TGTGCCAGTAGTATAACAGGCGATAAGGGTGGCTACACCTTC. Amino acid sequence: CASSITGDKGGYTF. The complete variable domain, with remaining parts taken from reference TRBV19 and TRBJ1-2, reads DGGITQSPKYLFRKEGQNVTLSCEQNLNHDAMYWYRQDPGQGLRLIYYSQIVNDFQKGDIAEGYSVSREKKESFPLTVTSAQKNPTAFYLCASSITGDKGGYTFGSGTRLTVV.

This chain joins TRBV7-2 and TRBJ2-6, with a weak D call TRBD1 (5 bases). The CDR3 consists of 16 residues. V lost 3 bases to trimming and J lost 0 bases, with 9 bases between them. CDR1 and CDR2 from the germline V gene are SGHTA and FQGNSA. CDR3 coding DNA: TGTGCCAGCAGCTTCACAGGTTCCTCTGGGGCCAACGTCCTGACTTTC. Protein product: CASSFTGSSGANVLTF.